Following are 26 T cell receptor beta chains from one sample sequenced in a study of blood T cells in healthy people across ages. PCR was performed a second time for about 6 to 11 cycles using a sample-barcoded 5' primer and a J-beta primer mix. MiXCR, run by TCRdb on the 5' RACE reads, gives a single entry per CDR3 protein. The data show around 1,000,000 distinct CDR3 sequences, 35% to 45% seen once. The sequencing sample was made of blood. All receptors come from a man in his late teens or twenties in good health.

As regards this clonotype: A junction boundary mismatches the germline segment, possibly from a read error. Here the CDR3 reads CASAPGPGKLFF. DNA of the CDR3: TGTGCCAGCGCACCGGGACCGGGAAAACTGTTTTTT. The chain links TRBV18 to TRBJ1-4; a weak D match, TRBD1 (5 bases). This CDR3 region has 12 residues. Germline values: CDR1 KGHSH, CDR2 LQKENI. Combining the CDR3 with reference TRBV18 and TRBJ1-4 gives the whole variable domain NAGVMQNPRHLVRRRGQEARLRCSPMKGHSHVYWYRQLPEEGLKFMVYLQKENIIDESGMPKERFSAEFPKEGPSILRIQQVVRGDSAAYFCASAPGPGKLFFGSGTQLSVL.

V and J are TRBV5-4 and TRBJ2-1; unclear D gene. The length of the CDR3 is 14 residues. V was shortened by 4 bases and J by 6 bases, with 14 bases between the two germline ends. Per the germline V gene, CDR1 is SGHNT and CDR2 is YYREEE (reference sequence). This CDR3 is CASSQTFLSNEQFF. The CDR3 DNA follows: TGTGCCAGCAGCCAAACGTTTCTCTCCAATGAGCAGTTCTTC. Full variable domain (outside the CDR3, taken from reference TRBV5-4 and TRBJ2-1): ETGVTQSPTHLIKTRGQQVTLRCSSQSGHNTVSWYQQALGQGPQFIFQYYREEENGRGNFPPRFSGLQFPNYSSELNVNALELDDSALYLCASSQTFLSNEQFFGPGTRLTVL.

Concerning this clonotype: Possible read error: a much larger clone is one base away. The V and J genes are TRBV10-3 and TRBJ2-1; 9 bases align to TRBD2. Looked up from germline, CDR1 is ENHRY and CDR2 is SYGVKD. The CDR3 has 14 amino acids. Losses at the gene ends were 2 bases for V and 8 bases for J; bases not matched to a gene: 4. DNA of the CDR3: TGTGCCATCAGTGAGGGGACTAGCAGGGATGAGCAGTTCTTC. Amino acids: CAISEGTSRDEQFF.

The V gene is TRBV12-5, the J gene TRBJ2-5, with D possibly called TRBD1 or TRBD2 (5 bases each). V gave up 1 base and J gave up 1 base, with 10 bases separating them. The CDR3 consists of 15 residues. Germline V gene sequence: CDR1 LGHNT, CDR2 FRNRAP. The DNA for the CDR3 is TGTGCTAGTGGTTTGGGACGGGGCTCCCAAGAGACCCAGTACTTC. This gives the protein CASGLGRGSQETQYF.

The rearrangement uses TRBV7-9 and TRBJ1-2; TRBD1 is a possible D gene (5 bases). The length of the CDR3 is 16 residues. The germline V gene encodes CDR1 SEHNR and CDR2 FQNEAQ (reference sequence). The ends were cut back, 3 bases at V and 1 base at J, with 15 bases in the middle. The CDR3 loop is CASSFSGALINYGYTF. The CDR3, as DNA: TGTGCCAGCAGCTTTTCTGGGGCACTAATTAACTATGGCTACACCTTC.

The rearrangement joins TRBV5-1 to TRBJ1-4; D possibly corresponds to TRBD1 (5 bases). The CDR3 loop spans 15 amino acids. Germline V gene lookup returns CDR1 SGHRS and CDR2 YFSETQ. Trimming took 2 bases from V and 6 from J, leaving 14 bases between them. The CDR3 DNA reads as TGCGCCAGCAGCTTTGGAGGGGCGGGGGATGAAAAACTGTTTTTT. It translates to CASSFGGAGDEKLFF.

V and J are TRBV2 and TRBJ1-4; D remains ambiguous. This CDR3 is 14 amino acids long. The germline V and J ends were trimmed by 3 bases and 7 bases, with 12 bases remaining between them. Germline V gene lookup returns CDR1 SNHLY and CDR2 FYNNEI. The chain's CDR3 is CASSDRGKGEKLFF. Here the CDR3 DNA reads TGTGCCAGCAGTGACCGAGGGAAGGGTGAAAAACTGTTTTTT.

The CDR3 reads CASSLSTGGRDSFYGYTF. The CDR3 DNA follows: TGTGCCAGCAGTTTATCGACAGGGGGCAGGGATAGTTTCTATGGCTACACCTTC. The chain uses TRBV27 and TRBJ1-2; 10 positions agree with TRBD1. The CDR3 has 18 residues. In germline, CDR1 is MNHEY, CDR2 SMNVEV (reference sequence). J was trimmed by 4 bases and V by 0 bases; bases with no gene match: 11.

The CDR3: CSVMTGGYTDTQYF. The CDR3 DNA reads TGCAGCGTGATGACAGGGGGATACACAGATACGCAGTATTTT. V gene TRBV29-1 combines with J gene TRBJ2-3; TRBD1 agrees at 9 bases. Per the germline V gene, CDR1 is SQVTM and CDR2 is ANQGSEA. With 6 bases clipped from V and 2 bases from J, the junction kept 6 bases outside the gene matches. The CDR3 is made up of 14 amino acids.

The chain employs TRBV12-3 or TRBV12-4 and TRBJ2-5; D possibly uses TRBD1 or TRBD2 (5 bases each). The CDR3 extends over 14 amino acids. The V gene lost 3 bases and the J gene lost 2 bases, with 10 bases spanning the gap. CDR3 coding DNA: TGTGCCAGCAGTTTGTGGGGGAGACAAGAGACCCAGTACTTC. It codes for CASSLWGRQETQYF.

This clonotype was counted a few times. The V call is TRBV4-1, the J call TRBJ2-1; D may be TRBD1 (6 bases). Per the germline V gene, CDR1 is MGHRA and CDR2 is YSYEKL. Trimming cost V 2 bases and J 12 bases, with 20 bases left between them. The CDR3 sequence is 15 residues long. This chain's CDR3 is CASSQTGTSRRRQFF. Written as DNA, the CDR3 is TGCGCCAGCAGCCAAACCGGGACATCTCGACGCAGGCAGTTCTTC.

This clonotype was recorded only once. The chain joins TRBV28 to TRBJ1-4, with a tentative D call TRBD1 (6 bases). CDR1 and CDR2 (germline): MDHEN, SYDVKM. The ends were cut back, 6 bases at V and 4 bases at J, with 12 bases in the middle. This CDR3 spans 14 amino acids. This CDR3 reads CASSRGQFNEKLFF. CDR3 sequence (DNA): TGTGCCAGCAGCCGAGGACAGTTTAATGAAAAACTGTTTTTT.

This clonotype has more than one count but fewer than ten. The V gene is TRBV18, the J gene TRBJ2-1; no clear D gene. V was cut by 6 bases and J by 2 bases, with 20 bases left in between. Germline V lookup: CDR1 KGHSH, CDR2 LQKENI. The CDR3 length is 17 residues. This CDR3 is CASSPPNSRKTYNEQFF. The DNA of the CDR3 is TGTGCCAGCTCTCCCCCCAATAGCCGTAAAACCTACAATGAGCAGTTCTTC.

This clonotype was observed a handful of times. The J gene is TRBJ2-1, the V gene TRBV12-3 or TRBV12-4; 10 bases match TRBD2. The DNA end is more similar to TRBJ2-7, so the J call may be wrong. The CDR3 contains 15 residues. This chain's CDR3 is CASSSSGGAYNEQYF. CDR3 nucleotides: TGTGCCAGCAGCAGCAGCGGGGGGGCCTACAATGAGCAGTACTTC.

A word on this clonotype: A much larger clone differs from this one at a single base, so this may be a read error. V is TRBV7-6 and J is TRBJ2-5; D unclear. The J call could be wrong; TRBJ2-7 is a better fit for the DNA end. The CDR3 is 18 residues long. Germline CDR1 is SGHVS and CDR2 is FNYEAQ. CDR3 in DNA: TGTGCCAGCAGCTTAGCACCTCGCCAGAGGCTTATTCTCTACGAGCAGTACTTC. Translation gives CASSLAPRQRLILYEQYF.

In this sample, this clonotype turned up a few times. Germline and junction disagree at one end, which may indicate a read error. The rearrangement links TRBV6-6 to TRBJ2-7; D gene unclear. The CDR3 is made up of 13 amino acids. Germline V gene lookup returns CDR1 MNHNY and CDR2 SVGAGI (reference sequence). CDR3: CAGSNRQAYEQYF. As DNA, the CDR3 is TGTGCCGGCAGTAACCGACAAGCCTACGAGCAGTACTTC.

The CDR3 loop reads CASNPPGGYYNEQFF. Written as DNA, the CDR3 is TGTGCCAGCAACCCACCAGGGGGGTACTACAATGAGCAGTTCTTC. The chain is built from TRBV28 and TRBJ2-1, with D maybe TRBD1 (7 bases). Germline CDR1 and CDR2: MDHEN and SYDVKM. The CDR3 is made up of 15 amino acids. The V gene lost 7 bases and the J gene lost 3 bases, with 16 bases spanning the gap.

The chain joins TRBV14 to TRBJ2-1; TRBD2 aligns across 8 bases. The end of the DNA is better explained by TRBJ2-7, so the J call may be wrong. This CDR3 region has 17 residues. CDR1 is SGHDN, CDR2 FVKESK, per germline. In nucleotides, the CDR3 is TGTGCCAGCAGCCCCTACACTTTAGCGGGAACCTACAATGAGCAGTACTTC. It translates to CASSPYTLAGTYNEQYF.

The chain recombines TRBV12-3 or TRBV12-4 with TRBJ1-4; no definite D call. The germline V and J ends were trimmed by 1 base and 0 bases, with 12 bases remaining between them. The CDR3 sequence is 17 residues long. The CDR3, as DNA: TGTGCCAGCAGTTTAGAGGCGGATACAGCAACTAATGAAAAACTGTTTTTT. Translated: CASSLEADTATNEKLFF.

A few counts support this clonotype. DNA for the CDR3: TGTGCCAGCAGACTCACCCCAGGGGGGGATCAGCCCCAGCATTTT. Translating it yields CASRLTPGGDQPQHF. The rearrangement links TRBV6-5 to TRBJ1-5, with TRBD1 identical over 7 bases. This CDR3 comprises 15 residues. Germline values: CDR1 MNHEY, CDR2 SVGAGI. Unmatched junction bases numbered 10, after V lost 6 bases and J lost 5 bases.

The chain links TRBV29-1 to TRBJ1-1; D might be TRBD1 (6 bases). The germline V gene has CDR1 SQVTM and CDR2 ANQGSEA. Trimming removed 4 bases at V and 7 bases at J, with 13 bases between. CDR3 length: 12 amino acids. CDR3 sequence: CSVVGRGSEAFF. In DNA, the CDR3 is TGCAGCGTTGTGGGCAGGGGAAGTGAAGCTTTCTTT.

The chain uses TRBV10-3 and TRBJ2-7, with a possible D match to TRBD2 (6 bases). This CDR3 has 14 amino acids. Trimming took 6 bases from V and 7 from J, leaving 19 bases between them. CDR1 and CDR2 from the germline V gene are ENHRY and SYGVKD. CDR3 nucleotide sequence: TGTGCCATCAGACCCGGGGGTTCCGACAATGAGCAGTACTTC. As protein: CAIRPGGSDNEQYF.

The genes are TRBV4-1 and TRBJ2-3; D remains unclear. Germline V gene data show CDR1 as MGHRA and CDR2 as YSYEKL. Between the trimmed V and J ends, which lost 1 base and 0 bases, there was a span of 8 bases. The CDR3 covers 15 residues. CDR3 DNA sequence: TGCGCCAGCAGCCAAGTTCTGGCCAGCACAGATACGCAGTATTTT. Translation: CASSQVLASTDTQYF.

The chain uses TRBV21-1 and TRBJ2-3; the table assigns TRBD2, which was not confirmed against the DNA. TRBV21-1 constitutes a pseudogene. The CDR3 is made up of 16 amino acids. Here the CDR3 DNA reads TGTGCCAGCAGCAAAGGGGTAGCGGGGGGTGGAGATACGCAGTATTTT. It is translated as CASSKGVAGGGDTQYF.

This sequence joins TRBV7-9 and TRBJ2-4, with TRBD2 as a possible D gene (5 bases). The last part of the DNA fits TRBJ2-7 better; the J call may be wrong. The CDR3 is 15 amino acids. Germline V gene data show CDR1 as SEHNR and CDR2 as FQNEAQ (reference sequence). The CDR3 DNA reads TGTGCCAGCAGCTTAGCTAACGGACTGACCTACGAGCAGTACTTC. It translates to CASSLANGLTYEQYF.

The chain combines TRBV7-9 with TRBJ1-5; no reliable D call. The germline CDR1 and CDR2 sequences are SEHNR and FQNEAQ (reference sequence). The CDR3 is 17 residues long. Trimming removed 1 base from V and 2 bases from J, with 15 bases in between. CDR3 region: CASSLGALSGRNQPQHF. The CDR3 DNA follows: TGTGCCAGCAGCTTAGGAGCCCTGAGCGGACGCAATCAGCCCCAGCATTTT. Drawing the rest from reference TRBV7-9 and TRBJ1-5, the complete variable domain is DTGVSQNPRHKITKRGQNVTFRCDPISEHNRLYWYRQTLGQGPEFLTYFQNEAQLEKSRLLSDRFSAERPKGSFSTLEIQRTEQGDSAMYLCASSLGALSGRNQPQHFGDGTRLSIL.